This entry features one TCR beta chain sequence. Its antigen is currently unknown. The sample originates from a study of early T cells in non-severe SARS-CoV-2 infection. On the study more broadly: Bulk RNA from unsorted whole blood was sequenced; chains were unpaired. General observations from the study: The matching step, a VDJdb search, favored anti-spike CD8 responses and missed private and CD4 specificities.

In germline, CDR1 is SGHVS, CDR2 FQNEAQ. CDR3 length equals 15 residues. V lost 3 bases to trimming and J lost 13 bases; unmatched junction nucleotides: 16. cDNA molecules, individually, were tagged with unique molecular identifiers. TCRdb passed the 5' RACE reads through MiXCR, listing each CDR3 protein once. The profile covers 55,000 to 65,000 distinct CDR3 sequences, with 8% to 9.5% appearing a single time and approximately 15% taken by the ten largest. This receptor was identified in an adult who was a healthcare worker with PCR-confirmed SARS-CoV-2 infection or an uninfected control (not recorded which). V usage is TRBV7-8 and J usage is TRBJ2-3; 7 nucleotides align to TRBD1. The sequenced sample was whole blood. CDR3 amino acids: CASSLIDRGQSLKYF. The CDR3 DNA sequence: TGTGCCAGCAGCTTGATTGATCGGGGACAGTCGTTAAAGTATTTT.